This T cell receptor beta chain came from a study of blood T cell repertoires in COVID-19. Study overall: COVID-19 samples, acute and convalescent, were from the United States, Italy and Spain. T cells, B-cell-depleted T cells, or PBMCs supplied cDNA or gDNA.

This clone has only a few counts. Germline CDR1 reads SGHRS; CDR2 reads YFSETQ. V shed 0 bases, J shed 2 bases, and the junction held 4 bases outside the gene matches. The CDR3 extends over 16 amino acids. Under the authors' procedure: Amplifying reference gene primers gave estimates of nucleated cell counts. Assay used: immunoSEQ multiplex PCR; TCRdb lists only in-frame clones, some missing. V and J calls and clone size are given by that table; D and trimming were obtained from the DNA. Altogether around 48,000 clones are present, approximately 86% being singletons, with the ten largest covering about 16%.

Sequences were obtained from peripheral blood. The gene calls are TRBV5-1 and TRBJ2-7; 11 nucleotides align to TRBD2. The TCR comes from a man in his sixties with active or convalescent COVID-19. CDR3 coding DNA: TGCGCCAGCAGCTTGGGGGGACTAGCGGAAACCTACGAGCAGTACTTC. This translates into CASSLGGLAETYEQYF.